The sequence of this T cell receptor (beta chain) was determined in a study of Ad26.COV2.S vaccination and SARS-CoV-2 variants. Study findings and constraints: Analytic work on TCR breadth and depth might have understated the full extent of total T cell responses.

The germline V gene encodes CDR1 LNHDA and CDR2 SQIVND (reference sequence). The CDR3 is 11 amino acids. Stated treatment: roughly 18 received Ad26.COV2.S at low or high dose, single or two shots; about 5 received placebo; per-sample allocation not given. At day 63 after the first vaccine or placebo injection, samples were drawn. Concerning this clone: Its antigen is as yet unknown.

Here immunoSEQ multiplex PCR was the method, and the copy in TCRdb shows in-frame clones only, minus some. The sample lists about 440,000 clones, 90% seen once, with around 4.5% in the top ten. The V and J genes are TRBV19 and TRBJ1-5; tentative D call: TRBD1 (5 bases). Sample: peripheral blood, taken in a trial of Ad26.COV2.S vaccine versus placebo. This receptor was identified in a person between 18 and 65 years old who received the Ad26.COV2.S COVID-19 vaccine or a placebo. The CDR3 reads CVPRGNQPQHF. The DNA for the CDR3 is TGTGTACCCAGGGGCAATCAGCCCCAGCATTTT.